Below are 21 T cell receptor beta chains sequenced from a single sample in a study of molecular identifiers for immune sequencing clone quantification listed by TCRdb under 2018. Libraries were made using PCR. Sequencer: Illumina HiSeq 4000. TCRdb reworked the public reads: Q25 trimming with fastp, MiXCR clone assembly, productive beta chains retained. Each CDR3 protein gets just one entry, which takes the most common genes and DNA from the rows behind it. For this sample there are 490,000 or so distinct CDR3 sequences; about a fifth appear just once. About 0.84% of the sample is held by the ten biggest clonotypes. The sequencing input was naive CD8+ T cells from blood, with Jurkat cell RNA spiked in. The sample's cell subset or site label is to be understood as: FACS-sorted CD8+CD4-CCR7+CD45RA+ naive T cells. The receptors were gathered from a human donor in good health. Some libraries in this study had Jurkat cell RNA spiked in.

Regarding this clonotype: This may be a read error: a much more frequent sequence differs by one nucleotide. The chain employs TRBV7-2 and TRBJ1-1, with no clear D. The CDR3 spans 13 residues. V lost 10 bases and J 3 bases, leaving 15 bases between the germline ends. Germline V gene lookup returns CDR1 SGHTA and CDR2 FQGNSA. The CDR3 sequence is CANTPQVDTEAFF. The CDR3 bases are TGTGCCAACACCCCGCAGGTGGACACTGAAGCTTTCTTT.

This clonotype was recorded many times. This chain's CDR3 is CASSQDASFGSDGYGYTF. In DNA form, the CDR3 reads TGCGCCAGCAGCCAAGATGCGAGCTTCGGATCAGACGGCTATGGCTACACCTTC. This rearrangement joins TRBV4-3 to TRBJ1-2; no clear D. The V gene's germline CDR1 is LGHNA and CDR2 YSLEER. V lost 0 bases to trimming and J lost 4 bases, with 21 bases between them. The CDR3 sequence is 18 residues long.

This clonotype appeared a few times. This sequence joins TRBV6-2 or TRBV6-3 and TRBJ1-1; the D is unclear. The length of the CDR3 is 15 residues. V dropped 0 bases and J dropped 0 bases, with 8 bases sitting between them. Germline V lookup: CDR1 MNHEY, CDR2 SVGEGT. CDR3 loop: CASSYSRQMNTEAFF. The CDR3 DNA is TGTGCCAGCAGTTACTCGAGACAAATGAACACTGAAGCTTTCTTT.

The chain recombines TRBV27 with TRBJ1-1; weak D call: TRBD1 (6 bases). The germline V gene has CDR1 MNHEY and CDR2 SMNVEV (reference sequence). The CDR3 consists of 13 residues. Deletions cut 7 bases from V and 4 bases from J, with 13 bases between. CDR3 residues: CASKTGTVTEAFF. CDR3 sequence (DNA): TGTGCCAGCAAAACAGGGACTGTCACTGAAGCTTTCTTT.

Concerning this clonotype itself: A clone one base away is much larger, so this may be a read error. The conserved phenylalanine or tryptophan is not found at the CDR3 terminus, so this likely reflects a read error. V gene TRBV9 combines with J gene TRBJ2-1, with D possibly being TRBD1 (6 bases). This CDR3 contains 13 residues. The germline gives CDR1 SGDLS, CDR2 YYNGEE. Trimming took off 6 bases at V and 0 bases at J, with 7 bases between the two ends. The CDR3 loop reads CASTDSSYNEQFL. The DNA of the CDR3 is TGTGCCAGCACGGACAGCTCCTACAATGAGCAGTTCCTC.

In its sample, this clonotype was seen many times. J is TRBJ1-1 and V is TRBV28, with D possibly TRBD1 on 6 matching bases. Germline-derived CDR1 and CDR2 are MDHEN and SYDVKM. This CDR3 is 17 amino acids long. V lost 3 bases and J 0 bases, leaving 17 bases between the germline ends. The CDR3 sequence is CASSFMPQGELNTEAFF. The CDR3 nucleotides read TGTGCCAGCAGTTTTATGCCACAGGGAGAGTTGAACACTGAAGCTTTCTTT. Drawing the rest from reference TRBV28 and TRBJ1-1, the complete variable domain is DVKVTQSSRYLVKRTGEKVFLECVQDMDHENMFWYRQDPGLGLRLIYFSYDVKMKEKGDIPEGYSVSREKKERFSLILESASTNQTSMYLCASSFMPQGELNTEAFFGQGTRLTVV.

Turning to this clonotype: A much more abundant neighbour one base away suggests this may be a read error. The J gene is TRBJ2-3, the V gene TRBV7-3, with TRBD1 as a possible D gene (6 bases). Near its end, the DNA agrees better with TRBJ1-5, so the J call may be wrong. The CDR3 totals 19 residues. Germline V CDR1 and CDR2: SGHTA, FQGTGA. CDR3 DNA: TGTGCCAGCAGCTTACAGGGGAGGACTAGCGGACCCGTCACAGATACGCAGCATTTT. This codes for CASSLQGRTSGPVTDTQHF.

The chain has TRBV9 and TRBJ2-1; no firm D call. V was pared by 3 bases and J by 4 bases, with 17 bases between. Germline CDR1 is SGDLS and CDR2 is YYNGEE. The CDR3 runs to 16 residues. CDR3 nucleotides: TGTGCCAGCAGCGCCCACTTAACCGACGGTTACAATGAGCAGTTCTTC. Amino acids: CASSAHLTDGYNEQFF. Drawing the rest from reference TRBV9 and TRBJ2-1, the complete variable domain is DSGVTQTPKHLITATGQRVTLRCSPRSGDLSVYWYQQSLDQGLQFLIQYYNGEERAKGNILERFSAQQFPDLHSELNLSSLELGDSALYFCASSAHLTDGYNEQFFGPGTRLTVL.

This clonotype was seen a handful of times. V is TRBV3-1 and J is TRBJ2-1, with 8 bases matching TRBD2. This CDR3 has 15 residues. Trimming cost V 6 bases and J 1 base; bases outside gene matches: 5. Germline V gene sequence: CDR1 LGHDT, CDR2 YNNKEL (reference sequence). The CDR3 DNA sequence: TGTGCCAGCAGGGACCTAGCGGGTTCCTACAATGAGCAGTTCTTC. Its protein is CASRDLAGSYNEQFF.

About this clonotype: Just one base apart from a much larger clone, this may be a read error. This chain links TRBV7-9 with TRBJ2-3; maybe TRBD2 (7 bases). This CDR3 is 15 amino acids long. The V gene lost 7 bases and the J gene lost 2 bases, with 16 bases spanning the gap. Germline V gene lookup returns CDR1 SEHNR and CDR2 FQNEAQ (reference sequence). DNA for the CDR3: TGTGCCAGCACCTGGGGGGGCCGACACACAGATACGCAGTATTTT. Its translation: CASTWGGRHTDTQYF.

This clonotype was observed many times. This chain connects TRBV29-1 to TRBJ1-1; D gene uncertain. CDR1 and CDR2 (germline): SQVTM, ANQGSEA. Trimming removed 8 bases from V and 7 bases from J, with 17 bases in between. The CDR3 covers 12 residues. CDR3 amino acids: CSIWRATNEAFF. CDR3 nucleotide sequence: TGCAGCATCTGGCGGGCCACCAATGAAGCTTTCTTT.

This clonotype appeared a few times. The chain carries TRBV7-8 and TRBJ2-7; TRBD2 might be the D (6 bases). CDR1 is SGHVS and CDR2 is FQNEAQ in the germline V gene. The CDR3 extends over 16 amino acids. V lost 5 bases and J 2 bases, leaving 19 bases between the germline ends. CDR3 sequence: CASSPATSLSTYEQYF. DNA for the CDR3: TGTGCCAGCAGCCCCGCCACTAGCTTATCTACCTACGAGCAGTACTTC.

At least ten counts were recorded for this clonotype. The rearrangement uses TRBV30 and TRBJ1-1; D is unclear. Germline V gives CDR1 GTSNPN, CDR2 SVGIG (reference sequence). The V end lost 1 base, the J end lost 4 bases, and 16 bases lay between the germline ends. There are 15 residues in the CDR3. CDR3: CAWSEQGLLFTEAFF. In DNA, the CDR3 is TGTGCCTGGAGTGAACAAGGACTGCTTTTCACTGAAGCTTTCTTT. Full variable domain (outside the CDR3, taken from reference TRBV30 and TRBJ1-1): SQTIHQWPATLVQPVGSPLSLECTVEGTSNPNLYWYRQAAGRGLQLLFYSVGIGQISSEVPQNLSASRPQDRQFILSSKKLLLSDSGFYLCAWSEQGLLFTEAFFGQGTRLTVV.

This clonotype was observed at least ten times. The chain links TRBV4-3 to TRBJ1-1, with 11 nucleotides matching TRBD1. V dropped 3 bases and J dropped 4; count of bases not matched to a gene: 7. This CDR3 is built from 16 residues. Looked up from germline, CDR1 is LGHNA and CDR2 is YSLEER. In DNA form, the CDR3 reads TGCGCCAGCAGCCAGGGGACAGGGGGAGGGGGCACTGAAGCTTTCTTT. Encoded protein: CASSQGTGGGGTEAFF.

This clonotype was observed a few times. The chain has TRBV20-1 and TRBJ2-3; 7 bases are shared with TRBD2. CDR3 length equals 15 residues. The germline V gene has CDR1 DFQATT and CDR2 SNEGSKA (reference sequence). Trimming took 0 bases from V and 0 from J; bases not matched to a gene: 3. The CDR3 spells CSARDHSGSTDTQYF. For the CDR3, the DNA is TGCAGTGCTAGAGATCATAGCGGGAGCACAGATACGCAGTATTTT.

The gene calls are TRBV19 and TRBJ1-5; D not resolved. Deletions cut 7 bases from V and 4 bases from J, with 17 bases between. CDR1 and CDR2 from the germline V gene are LNHDA and SQIVND (reference sequence). The CDR3 has 15 amino acids. The DNA for the CDR3 is TGTGCCAGTAATGCAGCAACACGGTCTAATCAGCCCCAGCATTTT. The encoded protein is CASNAATRSNQPQHF. Complete variable domain (other parts from reference TRBV19 and TRBJ1-5): DGGITQSPKYLFRKEGQNVTLSCEQNLNHDAMYWYRQDPGQGLRLIYYSQIVNDFQKGDIAEGYSVSREKKESFPLTVTSAQKNPTAFYLCASNAATRSNQPQHFGDGTRLSIL.

This clonotype appeared many times. The chain uses TRBV7-6 and TRBJ2-1; 9 bases align to TRBD2. There are 16 residues in the CDR3. Germline-derived CDR1 and CDR2 are SGHVS and FNYEAQ. Trimming at V came to 2 bases and at J to 5 bases, leaving 7 bases not matched to a gene. Written as DNA, the CDR3 is TGTGCCAGCAGCTTACTGCTAGCGGGGAGTCACAATGAGCAGTTCTTC. Translating gives CASSLLLAGSHNEQFF.

This clonotype was detected only a few times. The V gene is TRBV7-9, the J gene TRBJ2-5; tentatively, D is TRBD1 (5 bases). The ends were cut back, 5 bases at V and 1 base at J, with 14 bases in the middle. Per germline, CDR1 SEHNR and CDR2 FQNEAQ (reference sequence). CDR3 size: 15 residues. The CDR3 DNA follows: TGTGCCAGCAGCCCACAAGGGGTTCTCCAAGAGACCCAGTACTTC. Residues: CASSPQGVLQETQYF.

At least ten counts were recorded for this clonotype. This chain links TRBV20-1 with TRBJ1-3, with D unresolved. The CDR3 has 15 amino acids. Germline assignment: CDR1 DFQATT and CDR2 SNEGSKA (reference sequence). V was trimmed by 6 bases and J by 4 bases, leaving 19 bases between them. CDR3 residues: CSAEVLRLGGNTIYF. CDR3 coding DNA: TGCAGTGCGGAGGTCCTACGCCTGGGAGGAAACACCATATATTTT.

On this clonotype itself: A junction end diverges from the germline sequence, so it may reflect a read error. The CDR3 sequence: CASSTWGMNTEAFF. The DNA for the CDR3 is TGTGCCAGCAGTACGTGGGGTATGAACACTGAAGCTTTCTTT. The chain employs TRBV19 and TRBJ1-1; D not certain. CDR1 is LNHDA, CDR2 SQIVND, per germline (reference sequence). This CDR3 is built from 14 residues. The whole variable domain, filled in from reference TRBV19 and TRBJ1-1, reads DGGITQSPKYLFRKEGQNVTLSCEQNLNHDAMYWYRQDPGQGLRLIYYSQIVNDFQKGDIAEGYSVSREKKESFPLTVTSAQKNPTAFYLCASSTWGMNTEAFFGQGTRLTVV.

This clonotype was seen a single time. The chain carries TRBV4-3 and TRBJ1-4; the match to TRBD1 covers 9 bases. Germline V gene data show CDR1 as LGHNA and CDR2 as YSLEER. V trimming: 4 bases; J trimming: 2 bases; junction bases outside the gene matches: 5. The CDR3 runs 16 residues. The CDR3 region has the DNA TGCGCCAGCAGCCCCGACAGGGGGTACACTAATGAAAAACTGTTTTTT. Protein sequence: CASSPDRGYTNEKLFF.